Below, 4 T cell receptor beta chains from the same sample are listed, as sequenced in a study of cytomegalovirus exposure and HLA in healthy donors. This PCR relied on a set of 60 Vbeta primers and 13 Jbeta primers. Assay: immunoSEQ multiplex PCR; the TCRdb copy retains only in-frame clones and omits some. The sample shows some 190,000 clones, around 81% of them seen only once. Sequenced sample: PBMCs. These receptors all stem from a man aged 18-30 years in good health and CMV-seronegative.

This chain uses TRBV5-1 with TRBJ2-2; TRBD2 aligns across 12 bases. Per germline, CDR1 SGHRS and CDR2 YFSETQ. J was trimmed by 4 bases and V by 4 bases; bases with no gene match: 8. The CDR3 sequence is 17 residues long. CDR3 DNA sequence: TGCGCCAGCAGCCCGAGGACTAGCGGGGTCAGCACCGGGGAGCTGTTTTTT. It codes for CASSPRTSGVSTGELFF.

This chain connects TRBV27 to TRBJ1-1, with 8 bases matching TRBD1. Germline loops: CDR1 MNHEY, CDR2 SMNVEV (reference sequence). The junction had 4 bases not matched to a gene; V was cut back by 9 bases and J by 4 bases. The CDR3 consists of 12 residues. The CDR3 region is CASGQGRTEAFF. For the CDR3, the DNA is TGTGCCAGTGGACAGGGCCGCACTGAAGCTTTCTTT.

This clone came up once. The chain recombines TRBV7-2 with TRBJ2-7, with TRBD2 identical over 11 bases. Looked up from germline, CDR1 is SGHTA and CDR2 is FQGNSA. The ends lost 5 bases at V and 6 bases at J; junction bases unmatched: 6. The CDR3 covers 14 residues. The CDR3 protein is CASSQLAGVGEQYF. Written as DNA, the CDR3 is TGTGCCAGCAGCCAACTAGCGGGAGTGGGCGAGCAGTACTTC.

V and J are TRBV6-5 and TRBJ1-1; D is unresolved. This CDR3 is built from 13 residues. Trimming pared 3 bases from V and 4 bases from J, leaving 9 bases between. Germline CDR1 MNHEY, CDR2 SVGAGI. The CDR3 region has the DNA TGTGCCAGCAGTTATACTCTCCCCACTGAAGCTTTCTTT. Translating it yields CASSYTLPTEAFF.